This is a list of T cell receptor beta chains from one sample in a study of blood T cell repertoires in COVID-19. Profiled with immunoSEQ multiplex PCR; TCRdb holds only in-frame clones, not every one. The sample records roughly 500,000 clones, approximately 86% being singletons. Sample: PBMCs or T cells enriched from blood (not recorded which). The receptors stem from a woman aged 55-69 years who had recovered from COVID-19. Both conserved end residues are part of each CDR3. D genes are given only for firm matches. Only some rows state a clone size, as once, few, many or a class for expanded clones.

clone_size,v_call,j_call,cdr3_length,d_call,cdr3_nt,cdr3_aa
few,TRBV25-1,TRBJ1-3,14,.,TGTGCCAGCAGTGATCTCTCCTCTGGAAACACCATATATTTT,CASSDLSSGNTIYF
.,TRBV6-5,TRBJ2-1,11,.,TGTGCCAGCCTGACAAACAATGAGCAGTTCTTC,CASLTNNEQFF
.,TRBV11-2,TRBJ1-2,15,TRBD1,TGTGCCAGCAGCCAAGAACAGGGGGCCGGCTATGGCTACACCTTC,CASSQEQGAGYGYTF
.,TRBV5-1,TRBJ1-1,14,TRBD1,TGCGCCAGCAGCCCGACAGGGTCAAACACTGAAGCTTTCTTT,CASSPTGSNTEAFF
once,TRBV5-1,TRBJ1-1,13,TRBD1,TGCGCCAGCAGCGGGACAGGGGGTACTGAAGCTTTCTTT,CASSGTGGTEAFF
.,TRBV4-1,TRBJ1-1,16,TRBD1,TGCGCCAGCAGCCAAGCCCCGGGACAGGGAATCTCTGAAGCTTTCTTT,CASSQAPGQGISEAFF
.,TRBV5-5,TRBJ2-1,15,TRBD1,TGTGCCAGCAGCAGAGGGACAGGATCCTACAATGAGCAGTTCTTC,CASSRGTGSYNEQFF
.,TRBV18,TRBJ2-2,16,.,TGTGCCAGCTCACCACGGGGGGGCCTTAACACCGGGGAGCTGTTTTTT,CASSPRGGLNTGELFF
.,TRBV5-1,TRBJ2-2,16,.,TGCGCCAGCAGCTTGGGGGGCCCAGGAAGCCCCGGGGAGCTGTTTTTT,CASSLGGPGSPGELFF
.,TRBV2,TRBJ1-6,13,.,TGTGCCAGCAGGCTGACAGTTAATTCACCCCTCCACTTT,CASRLTVNSPLHF
.,TRBV28,TRBJ1-2,16,.,TGTGCCAGCAGACCACAGGGAAGTAGCTATATTTATGGCTACACCTTC,CASRPQGSSYIYGYTF
.,TRBV30,TRBJ2-1,16,TRBD1,TGTGCCTGTACAAGTGAGGGGACAGGGTTCTACAATGAGCAGTTCTTC,CACTSEGTGFYNEQFF
.,TRBV25-1,TRBJ1-6,16,.,TGTGCCAGCAGTGACCCCGGCGGGGGTGGGGATTCACCCCTCCACTTT,CASSDPGGGGDSPLHF
.,TRBV19,TRBJ1-1,23,TRBD1,TGTGCCACCGCTCGAGGGTTTACAGGACAGGGGCTGCGCGGGGGCGGAGGAGTGTTGGCGGCTTTCTTT,CATARGFTGQGLRGGGGVLAAFF
.,TRBV6-1,TRBJ2-5,18,TRBD1,TGTGCCAGCAGTGACCGACCCGGGGGGACAGGGAGGTGGGGGACCCAGTACTTC,CASSDRPGGTGRWGTQYF
.,TRBV12-3/TRBV12-4,TRBJ1-3,13,.,TGTGCCAGCAGTCGATTAGGCCGGGACACCATATATTTT,CASSRLGRDTIYF
once,TRBV2,TRBJ2-6,16,.,TGTGCCAGCAGTGTGATAGGGGGCTCTGGGGCCAACGTCCTGACTTTC,CASSVIGGSGANVLTF
.,TRBV5-1,TRBJ1-1,15,.,TGCGCCAGCAGCCATGCGGGGGGCCGGAACACTGAAGCTTTCTTT,CASSHAGGRNTEAFF
few,TRBV5-6,TRBJ2-3,16,TRBD2,TGTGCCAGCAGCTCCCCGGGACTAGCCCACACAGATACGCAGTATTTT,CASSSPGLAHTDTQYF
.,TRBV10-1,TRBJ1-1,13,.,TGCGCCAGCAGTGAGCGGGAGAACACTGAAGCTTTCTTT,CASSERENTEAFF
.,TRBV5-1,TRBJ2-3,14,TRBD1,TGCGCCAGCAGCTTGGAAGACAGGGCGGATACGCAGTATTTT,CASSLEDRADTQYF
.,TRBV18,TRBJ1-6,16,.,TGTGCCAGCTCACCAAGGACCCTACAGGGAGATTCACCCCTCCACTTT,CASSPRTLQGDSPLHF
.,TRBV5-1,TRBJ2-3,14,.,TGCGCCAGCAGCTTGGTAAGCAGCACAGATACGCAGTATTTT,CASSLVSSTDTQYF
.,TRBV10-3,TRBJ2-2,18,TRBD2,TGTGCCATCAGTGAGTCTCAACTAGCGGGGAACCCCACCGGGGAGCTGTTTTTT,CAISESQLAGNPTGELFF
.,TRBV2,TRBJ1-2,13,TRBD1,TGTGCCAGCAGTGATCAGGGACAGAGGGGCTACACCTTC,CASSDQGQRGYTF
.,TRBV19,TRBJ1-5,16,.,TGTGCCAGTAGTCGCCAGGGGTATTTTGGCAATCAGCCCCAGCATTTT,CASSRQGYFGNQPQHF
.,TRBV2,TRBJ1-1,14,.,TGTGCCAGCAGTGAAGCCGGGAGGGGAACTGAAGCTTTCTTT,CASSEAGRGTEAFF
.,TRBV19,TRBJ1-2,14,.,TGTGCCAGTAGTATAGGACAGGACAACTATGGCTACACCTTC,CASSIGQDNYGYTF
.,TRBV2,TRBJ2-5,13,.,TGTGCCAGCAGTAGGCGGGTTCAAGAGACCCAGTACTTC,CASSRRVQETQYF
.,TRBV7-9,TRBJ2-7,14,.,TGTGCCAGCAGCTTAGCGCAGAGGTTCTACGAGCAGTACTTC,CASSLAQRFYEQYF
few,TRBV2,TRBJ1-4,15,.,TGTGCCAGCAGTGTGTCAGGGGTAACTAATGAAAAACTGTTTTTT,CASSVSGVTNEKLFF
.,TRBV10-1,TRBJ2-5,13,.,TGCGCCAGCAGTCAGGACAACCAAGAGACCCAGTACTTC,CASSQDNQETQYF
few,TRBV6-5,TRBJ1-5,15,TRBD1,TGTGCCAGCACCACAATCGCAGGGGGCAGTCAGCCCCAGCATTTT,CASTTIAGGSQPQHF